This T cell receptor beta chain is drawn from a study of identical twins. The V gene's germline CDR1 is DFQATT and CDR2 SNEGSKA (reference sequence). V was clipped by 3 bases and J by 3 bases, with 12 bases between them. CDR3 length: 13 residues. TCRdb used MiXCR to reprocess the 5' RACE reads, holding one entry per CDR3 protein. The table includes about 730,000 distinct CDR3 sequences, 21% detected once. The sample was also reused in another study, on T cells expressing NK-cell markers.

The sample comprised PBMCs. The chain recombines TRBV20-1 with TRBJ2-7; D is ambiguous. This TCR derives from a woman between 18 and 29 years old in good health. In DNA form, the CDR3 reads TGCAGTGCTAGTTCTGGGATTAACTACGAGCAGTACTTC. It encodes CSASSGINYEQYF.